The entry below describes one TCR beta chain. These data belong to a study of blood T cell repertoires in COVID-19. Trimming cost V 0 bases and J 2 bases, with 15 bases left between them. From germline, CDR1 is SGDLS and CDR2 YYNGEE. The length of the CDR3 is 16 residues. Produced via immunoSEQ multiplex PCR; TCRdb's table is partial and in-frame only. The sample lists some 220,000 clones; around 86% were seen once. The gene calls are TRBV9 and TRBJ2-7, with a weak D call TRBD2 (6 bases). The TCR was taken from a woman aged 70-85 years with COVID-19, enrolled during active disease. The sample consisted of peripheral blood. This CDR3 reads CASSVGGTGAAYEQYF. The CDR3, as DNA: TGTGCCAGCAGCGTAGGAGGAACGGGAGCCGCCTACGAGCAGTACTTC.